These T cell receptor beta chains were read from a single sample in a study of blood T cell repertoires in COVID-19. Some clones are missing from TCRdb's copy, which holds only in-frame ones; the method was immunoSEQ multiplex PCR. The repertoire includes about 160,000 clones, less than 85% of them detected once, and less than 3.5% sits in the top ten. The specimen sequenced was peripheral blood. These receptors were taken from a human donor with acute or convalescent COVID-19. The donor label of this sample is uncertain. CDR3s include the opening cysteine and the closing phenylalanine or tryptophan. Fields, in order: clone size, V gene, D gene, J gene, CDR3 protein, CDR3 DNA. The D gene is left open where the match is weak. Part of the rows lack a size; the others show once, few, many or a class for expanded clones.

abundance: .; v_gene: TRBV27; d_gene: TRBD2; j_gene: TRBJ2-5; CDR3aa: CASSFGRGGERETQYF; CDR3nt: TGTGCCAGCAGTTTCGGCCGGGGGGGCGAACGGGAGACCCAGTACTTC
abundance: .; v_gene: TRBV10-1; d_gene: .; j_gene: TRBJ1-5; CDR3aa: CASSESSGRGPQHF; CDR3nt: TGCGCCAGCAGTGAGTCCTCCGGGAGAGGGCCCCAGCATTTT
abundance: .; v_gene: TRBV7-2; d_gene: .; j_gene: TRBJ1-5; CDR3aa: CASSRVGLGGNNQPQHF; CDR3nt: TGTGCCAGCAGCCGGGTGGGGCTCGGGGGTAACAATCAGCCCCAGCATTTT
abundance: few; v_gene: TRBV7-3; d_gene: TRBD1; j_gene: TRBJ1-1; CDR3aa: CASSPRWDRINTEAFF; CDR3nt: TGTGCCAGCAGTCCCCGCTGGGACAGAATAAACACTGAAGCTTTCTTT
abundance: .; v_gene: TRBV30; d_gene: TRBD1; j_gene: TRBJ1-6; CDR3aa: CAWILGGQGNSPLHF; CDR3nt: TGTGCCTGGATTTTGGGTGGACAGGGTAATTCACCCCTCCACTTT
abundance: .; v_gene: TRBV11-3; d_gene: TRBD1; j_gene: TRBJ1-2; CDR3aa: CASSLEETGNGYTF; CDR3nt: TGTGCCAGCAGCTTAGAGGAGACAGGGAATGGCTACACCTTC
abundance: .; v_gene: TRBV18; d_gene: .; j_gene: TRBJ2-7; CDR3aa: CASSPGSYEQYF; CDR3nt: TGTGCCAGCTCCCCGGGTTCCTACGAGCAGTACTTC
abundance: .; v_gene: TRBV7-9; d_gene: TRBD1; j_gene: TRBJ1-5; CDR3aa: CASSLGGQRNQPQHF; CDR3nt: TGTGCCAGCAGCTTAGGGGGACAGCGCAATCAGCCCCAGCATTTT
abundance: .; v_gene: TRBV4-2; d_gene: .; j_gene: TRBJ1-1; CDR3aa: CASSQDLGANTEAFF; CDR3nt: TGTGCCAGCAGCCAAGATTTGGGGGCGAACACTGAAGCTTTCTTT
abundance: .; v_gene: TRBV7-8; d_gene: .; j_gene: TRBJ2-1; CDR3aa: CASSQDSGIRYEQFF; CDR3nt: TGTGCCAGCAGCCAGGACTCCGGTATTAGGTATGAGCAGTTCTTC
abundance: .; v_gene: TRBV3-1/TRBV3-2; d_gene: TRBD2; j_gene: TRBJ2-1; CDR3aa: CASSQAWASGGYNEQFF; CDR3nt: TGTGCCAGCAGCCAAGCTTGGGCTAGCGGGGGGTACAATGAGCAGTTCTTC
abundance: .; v_gene: TRBV3-1/TRBV3-2; d_gene: TRBD1; j_gene: TRBJ1-1; CDR3aa: CASSLNQWDSSNTEAFF; CDR3nt: TGTGCCAGCAGCCTAAACCAGTGGGACAGTTCAAACACTGAAGCTTTCTTT
abundance: .; v_gene: TRBV27; d_gene: TRBD1; j_gene: TRBJ1-6; CDR3aa: CASSFFTGALYNSPLHF; CDR3nt: TGTGCCAGCAGTTTCTTCACAGGGGCACTATATAATTCACCCCTCCACTTT
abundance: few; v_gene: TRBV5-1; d_gene: TRBD1; j_gene: TRBJ1-6; CDR3aa: CASSPKGQGGTPLHF; CDR3nt: TGCGCCAGCAGCCCAAAAGGACAGGGCGGGACACCCCTCCACTTT
abundance: .; v_gene: TRBV7-3; d_gene: .; j_gene: TRBJ1-4; CDR3aa: CASSLLCPHGGLDEKLFF; CDR3nt: TGTGCCAGCAGCTTACTTTGTCCCCACGGGGGGCTGGATGAAAAACTGTTTTTT
abundance: .; v_gene: TRBV4-3; d_gene: TRBD2; j_gene: TRBJ2-3; CDR3aa: CASSQVDYSGGSSDTQYF; CDR3nt: TGCGCCAGCAGCCAAGTGGACTATAGCGGGGGGTCTTCAGATACGCAGTATTTT
abundance: .; v_gene: TRBV27; d_gene: TRBD1; j_gene: TRBJ1-5; CDR3aa: CASSSGTGNQPQHF; CDR3nt: TGTGCCAGCAGTTCCGGGACAGGGAATCAGCCCCAGCATTTT
abundance: .; v_gene: TRBV7-8; d_gene: TRBD1; j_gene: TRBJ1-5; CDR3aa: CASSLGSGGSNQPQHF; CDR3nt: TGTGCCAGCAGCTTAGGATCAGGGGGAAGCAATCAGCCCCAGCATTTT
abundance: once; v_gene: TRBV6-6; d_gene: TRBD2; j_gene: TRBJ2-3; CDR3aa: CASRTGAGGPDTQYF; CDR3nt: TGTGCCAGCAGGACGGGGGCGGGGGGGCCAGATACGCAGTATTTT
abundance: .; v_gene: TRBV3-1/TRBV3-2; d_gene: .; j_gene: TRBJ1-4; CDR3aa: CASSQRQANEKLFF; CDR3nt: TGTGCCAGCAGCCAAAGACAGGCTAATGAAAAACTGTTTTTT
abundance: .; v_gene: TRBV10-3; d_gene: .; j_gene: TRBJ1-1; CDR3aa: CAIKGATNTEAFF; CDR3nt: TGTGCCATAAAGGGAGCAACCAACACTGAAGCTTTCTTT
abundance: .; v_gene: TRBV3-1/TRBV3-2; d_gene: .; j_gene: TRBJ1-2; CDR3aa: CASSRTDPNYGYTF; CDR3nt: TGTGCCAGCAGCCGGACAGACCCAAACTATGGCTACACCTTC
abundance: .; v_gene: TRBV19; d_gene: TRBD1; j_gene: TRBJ1-4; CDR3aa: CASRGGAGGLANEKLFF; CDR3nt: TGTGCCAGTAGAGGAGGGGCAGGGGGCCTCGCTAATGAAAAACTGTTTTTT
abundance: .; v_gene: TRBV3-1/TRBV3-2; d_gene: .; j_gene: TRBJ2-7; CDR3aa: CASSQDTVEQYF; CDR3nt: TGTGCCAGCAGCCAAGATACGGTCGAGCAGTACTTC
abundance: .; v_gene: TRBV15; d_gene: TRBD1; j_gene: TRBJ2-1; CDR3aa: CATSPRTGNEQFF; CDR3nt: TGTGCCACCAGCCCTCGGACAGGGAATGAGCAGTTCTTC
abundance: .; v_gene: TRBV4-1; d_gene: TRBD2; j_gene: TRBJ2-3; CDR3aa: CASSQTSGRTDTQYF; CDR3nt: TGCGCCAGCAGCCAGACTAGCGGACGAACAGATACGCAGTATTTT
abundance: few; v_gene: TRBV28; d_gene: TRBD1; j_gene: TRBJ1-2; CDR3aa: CAIPTRGLIGYTF; CDR3nt: TGTGCCATCCCGACCAGGGGGTTGATTGGCTACACCTTC
abundance: .; v_gene: TRBV2; d_gene: .; j_gene: TRBJ1-5; CDR3aa: CATSREDYGNQPQHF; CDR3nt: TGTGCCACCAGCCGAGAGGATTATGGCAATCAGCCCCAGCATTTT
abundance: .; v_gene: TRBV19; d_gene: .; j_gene: TRBJ1-4; CDR3aa: CASSTDRNNEKLFF; CDR3nt: TGTGCCAGTAGTACGGACAGAAATAATGAAAAACTGTTTTTT
abundance: .; v_gene: TRBV4-2; d_gene: TRBD1; j_gene: TRBJ1-6; CDR3aa: CASSQDSRDRLHF; CDR3nt: TGTGCCAGCAGCCAAGATAGCCGGGACAGGCTCCACTTT
abundance: .; v_gene: TRBV24-1; d_gene: .; j_gene: TRBJ1-2; CDR3aa: CATSDSSGNLGYTF; CDR3nt: TGTGCCACCAGTGATTCGTCCGGGAATCTTGGCTACACCTTC
abundance: once; v_gene: TRBV25-1; d_gene: TRBD1; j_gene: TRBJ1-3; CDR3aa: CASNNGQGGNTIYF; CDR3nt: TGTGCCAGCAATAACGGACAGGGAGGCAACACCATATATTTT
abundance: once; v_gene: TRBV19; d_gene: .; j_gene: TRBJ1-2; CDR3aa: CASRWGGTGYTF; CDR3nt: TGTGCCAGTAGGTGGGGGGGCACAGGCTACACCTTC
abundance: .; v_gene: TRBV19; d_gene: TRBD1; j_gene: TRBJ1-1; CDR3aa: CASSMRDRVRTEAFF; CDR3nt: TGTGCCAGTAGTATGAGGGACAGGGTTCGCACTGAAGCTTTCTTT
abundance: .; v_gene: TRBV28; d_gene: TRBD2; j_gene: TRBJ2-5; CDR3aa: CAIVAGGRETQYF; CDR3nt: TGTGCCATCGTAGCGGGGGGCCGAGAGACCCAGTACTTC
abundance: .; v_gene: TRBV7-9; d_gene: .; j_gene: TRBJ1-1; CDR3aa: CASSLRGRGNTEAFF; CDR3nt: TGTGCCAGCAGCTTAAGGGGCAGGGGGAACACTGAAGCTTTCTTT
abundance: .; v_gene: TRBV4-3; d_gene: .; j_gene: TRBJ1-5; CDR3aa: CASSQHNNQPQHF; CDR3nt: TGCGCCAGCAGCCAACACAACAATCAGCCCCAGCATTTT
abundance: .; v_gene: TRBV5-4; d_gene: .; j_gene: TRBJ2-6; CDR3aa: CASSLGMASGANVLTF; CDR3nt: TGTGCCAGCAGTTTGGGAATGGCCTCTGGGGCCAACGTCCTGACTTTC
abundance: .; v_gene: TRBV13; d_gene: .; j_gene: TRBJ1-6; CDR3aa: CASSSGRAGKYSPLHF; CDR3nt: TGTGCCAGCAGCTCCGGTAGGGCAGGGAAGTACTCACCCCTCCACTTT
abundance: .; v_gene: TRBV19; d_gene: .; j_gene: TRBJ1-3; CDR3aa: CASTSDFTGNTIYF; CDR3nt: TGTGCCAGTACCTCGGACTTTACTGGAAACACCATATATTTT
abundance: .; v_gene: TRBV19; d_gene: TRBD1; j_gene: TRBJ2-6; CDR3aa: CASTPTGAGANVLTF; CDR3nt: TGTGCCAGTACCCCGACAGGGGCCGGGGCCAACGTCCTGACTTTC
abundance: .; v_gene: TRBV5-7; d_gene: .; j_gene: TRBJ2-5; CDR3aa: CASSLGSQEDKTQYF; CDR3nt: TGTGCCAGCAGCTTGGGTTCGCAGGAGGATAAGACCCAGTACTTC
abundance: .; v_gene: TRBV6-4; d_gene: TRBD2; j_gene: TRBJ2-7; CDR3aa: CASSEYSGGVREQYF; CDR3nt: TGTGCCAGCAGTGAGTATAGCGGGGGAGTCCGGGAGCAGTACTTC
abundance: .; v_gene: TRBV5-4; d_gene: TRBD1; j_gene: TRBJ1-2; CDR3aa: CASSLEQGYGYTF; CDR3nt: TGTGCCAGCAGCCTCGAACAGGGGTATGGCTACACCTTC
abundance: .; v_gene: TRBV7-2; d_gene: .; j_gene: TRBJ2-2; CDR3aa: CASSLSTNTGELFF; CDR3nt: TGTGCCAGCAGCTTAAGCACGAACACCGGGGAGCTGTTTTTT
abundance: .; v_gene: TRBV6-5; d_gene: .; j_gene: TRBJ2-7; CDR3aa: CASRASDKSYEQYF; CDR3nt: TGTGCCAGCAGGGCTAGCGATAAGTCTTACGAGCAGTACTTC
abundance: .; v_gene: TRBV7-2; d_gene: .; j_gene: TRBJ1-1; CDR3aa: CASSLGLMNTEAFF; CDR3nt: TGTGCCAGCAGCTTAGGACTTATGAACACTGAAGCTTTCTTT
abundance: few; v_gene: TRBV4-3; d_gene: .; j_gene: TRBJ1-4; CDR3aa: CASSRVDTRNEKLFF; CDR3nt: TGCGCCAGCAGCCGGGTGGACACCCGGAATGAAAAACTGTTTTTT
abundance: once; v_gene: TRBV5-1; d_gene: .; j_gene: TRBJ1-2; CDR3aa: CASSPLPAGEGGYTF; CDR3nt: TGCGCCAGCAGCCCCCTCCCAGCGGGGGAGGGTGGCTACACCTTC